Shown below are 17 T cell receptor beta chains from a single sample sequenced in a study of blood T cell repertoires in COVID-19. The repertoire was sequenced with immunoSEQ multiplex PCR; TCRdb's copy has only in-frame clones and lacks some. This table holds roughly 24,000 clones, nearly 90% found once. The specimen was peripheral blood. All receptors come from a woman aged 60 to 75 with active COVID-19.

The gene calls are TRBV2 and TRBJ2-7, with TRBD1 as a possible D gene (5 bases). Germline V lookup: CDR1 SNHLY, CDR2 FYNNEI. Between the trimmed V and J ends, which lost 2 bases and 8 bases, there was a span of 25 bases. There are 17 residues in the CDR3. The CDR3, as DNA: TGTGCCAGCAGTGAACCCAAGGGGTTTTCAATCTACGTCAAGCAGTACTTC. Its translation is CASSEPKGFSIYVKQYF.

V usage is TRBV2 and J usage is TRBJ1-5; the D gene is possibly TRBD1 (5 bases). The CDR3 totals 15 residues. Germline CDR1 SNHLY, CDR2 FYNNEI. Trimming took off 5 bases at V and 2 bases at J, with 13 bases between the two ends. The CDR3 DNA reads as TGTGCCAGCAGTACCTACGGGGGTGGCAATCAGCCCCAGCATTTT. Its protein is CASSTYGGGNQPQHF. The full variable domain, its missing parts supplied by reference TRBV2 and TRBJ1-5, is EPEVTQTPSHQVTQMGQEVILRCVPISNHLYFYWYRQILGQKVEFLVSFYNNEISEKSEIFDDQFSVERPDGSNFTLKIRSTKLEDSAMYFCASSTYGGGNQPQHFGDGTRLSIL.

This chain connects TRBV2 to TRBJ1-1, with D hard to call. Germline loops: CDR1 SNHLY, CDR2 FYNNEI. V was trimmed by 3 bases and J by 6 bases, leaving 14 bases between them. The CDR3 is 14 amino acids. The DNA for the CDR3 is TGTGCCAGCAGTGAGGCCAGCACGAGGGCTGAAGCTTTCTTT. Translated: CASSEASTRAEAFF.

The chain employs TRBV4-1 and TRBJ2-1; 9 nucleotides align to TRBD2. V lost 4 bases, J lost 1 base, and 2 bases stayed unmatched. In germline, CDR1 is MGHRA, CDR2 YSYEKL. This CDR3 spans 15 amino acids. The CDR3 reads CASSRLAGSYNEQFF. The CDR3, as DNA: TGCGCCAGCAGCCGCCTAGCGGGATCCTACAATGAGCAGTTCTTC.

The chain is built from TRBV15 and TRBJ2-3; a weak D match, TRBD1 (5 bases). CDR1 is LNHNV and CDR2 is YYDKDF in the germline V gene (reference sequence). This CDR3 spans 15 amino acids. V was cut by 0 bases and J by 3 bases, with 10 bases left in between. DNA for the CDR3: TGTGCCACCAGCAGAGATAGGGGTTGGACAGATACGCAGTATTTT. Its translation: CATSRDRGWTDTQYF.

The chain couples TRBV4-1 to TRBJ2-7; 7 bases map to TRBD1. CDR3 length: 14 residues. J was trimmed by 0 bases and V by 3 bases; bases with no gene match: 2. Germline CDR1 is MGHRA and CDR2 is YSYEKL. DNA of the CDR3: TGCGCCAGCAGCCAGGGACAGAACTCCTACGAGCAGTACTTC. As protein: CASSQGQNSYEQYF.

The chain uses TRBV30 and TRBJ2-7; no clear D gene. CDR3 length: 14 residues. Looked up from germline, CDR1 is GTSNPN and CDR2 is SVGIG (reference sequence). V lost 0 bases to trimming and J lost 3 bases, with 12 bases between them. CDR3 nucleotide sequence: TGTGCCTGGAGTGTCTGGCTATCGGGCTACGAGCAGTACTTC. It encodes CAWSVWLSGYEQYF.

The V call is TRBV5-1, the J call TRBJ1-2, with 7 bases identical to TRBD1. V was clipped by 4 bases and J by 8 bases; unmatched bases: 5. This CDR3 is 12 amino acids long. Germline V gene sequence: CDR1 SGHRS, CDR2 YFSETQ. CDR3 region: CASSIQGSGYTF. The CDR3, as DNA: TGCGCCAGCAGCATACAGGGGAGCGGCTACACCTTC.

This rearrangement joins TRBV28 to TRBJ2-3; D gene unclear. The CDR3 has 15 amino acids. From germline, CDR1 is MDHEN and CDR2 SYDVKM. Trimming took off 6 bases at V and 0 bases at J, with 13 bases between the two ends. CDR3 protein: CASSFSEISTDTQYF. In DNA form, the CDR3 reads TGTGCCAGCAGCTTCTCGGAGATTAGCACAGATACGCAGTATTTT.

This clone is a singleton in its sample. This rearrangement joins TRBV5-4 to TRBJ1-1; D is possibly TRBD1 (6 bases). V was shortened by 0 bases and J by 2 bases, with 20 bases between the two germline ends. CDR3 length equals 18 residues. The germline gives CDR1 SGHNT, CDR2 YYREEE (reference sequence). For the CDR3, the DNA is TGTGCCAGCAGCTTGGCGATCGGGGGGCGCGGGCAAAACACTGAAGCTTTCTTT. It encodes CASSLAIGGRGQNTEAFF.

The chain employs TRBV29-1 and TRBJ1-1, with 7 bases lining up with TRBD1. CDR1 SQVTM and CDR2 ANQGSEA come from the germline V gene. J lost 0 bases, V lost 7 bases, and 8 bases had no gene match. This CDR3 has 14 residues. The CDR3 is CSDRQGWVNTEAFF. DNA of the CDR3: TGCAGCGACCGACAGGGCTGGGTGAACACTGAAGCTTTCTTT.

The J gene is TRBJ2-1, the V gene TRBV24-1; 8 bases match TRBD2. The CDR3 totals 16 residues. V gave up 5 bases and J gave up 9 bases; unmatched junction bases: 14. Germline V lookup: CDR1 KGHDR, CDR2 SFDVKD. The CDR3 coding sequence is TGTGCCACCAGTGGGGGACGGGAGGGAGTATTAGGTGAGCAGTTCTTC. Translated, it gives CATSGGREGVLGEQFF.

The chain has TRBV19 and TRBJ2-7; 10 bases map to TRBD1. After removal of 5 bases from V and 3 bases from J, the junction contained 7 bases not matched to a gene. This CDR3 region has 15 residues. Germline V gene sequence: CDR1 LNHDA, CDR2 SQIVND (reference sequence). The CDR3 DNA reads TGTGCCAGTAGTGGGGGGACAGGGGATTTCTACGAGCAGTACTTC. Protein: CASSGGTGDFYEQYF.

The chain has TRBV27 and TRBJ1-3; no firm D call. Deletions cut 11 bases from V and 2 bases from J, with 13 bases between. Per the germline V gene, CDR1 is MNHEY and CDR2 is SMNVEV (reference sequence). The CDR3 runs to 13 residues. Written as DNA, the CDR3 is TGTGCCTCAGCCGGGTTTGCTGGAAACACCATATATTTT. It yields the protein CASAGFAGNTIYF.

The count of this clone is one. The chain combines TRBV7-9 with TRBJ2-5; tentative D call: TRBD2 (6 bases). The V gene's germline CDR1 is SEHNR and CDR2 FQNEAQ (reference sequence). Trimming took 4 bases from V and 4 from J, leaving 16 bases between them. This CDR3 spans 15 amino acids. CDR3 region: CASSSKRREGETQYF. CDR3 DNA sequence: TGTGCCAGCAGCTCTAAACGGCGGGAAGGAGAGACCCAGTACTTC.

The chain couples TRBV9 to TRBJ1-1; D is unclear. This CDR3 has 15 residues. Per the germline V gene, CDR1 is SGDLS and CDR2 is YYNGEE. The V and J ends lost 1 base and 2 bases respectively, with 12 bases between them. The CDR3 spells CASSVRHTLNTEAFF. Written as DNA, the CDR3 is TGTGCCAGCAGCGTAAGACACACCTTAAACACTGAAGCTTTCTTT.

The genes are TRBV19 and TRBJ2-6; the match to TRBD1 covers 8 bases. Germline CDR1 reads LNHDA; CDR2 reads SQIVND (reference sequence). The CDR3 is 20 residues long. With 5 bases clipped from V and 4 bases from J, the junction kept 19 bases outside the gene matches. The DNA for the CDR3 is TGTGCCAGTAGTCCACGGACCGGGACAGGCTACGTGAGCGGGGCCAACGTCCTGACTTTC. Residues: CASSPRTGTGYVSGANVLTF.